The sequence of this T cell receptor beta chain was determined in a study of shared clonotypes between healthy human individuals. V lost 5 bases and J lost 9, with 17 bases in between. CDR1 GTSNPN and CDR2 SVGIG come from the germline V gene (reference sequence). The CDR3 has 13 residues. The method was immunoSEQ multiplex PCR; TCRdb's version includes in-frame clones alone and lacks a portion of them. The sample lists some 350,000 clones, under 80% occurring once. The source material was memory CD4+ T cells sorted from blood. Described subset: CD45RA-negative fraction. The V call is TRBV30, the J call TRBJ1-5; D unresolved. This clonotype was sampled from a man between 25 and 39 years old in good health. The CDR3 region is CAWEDPSRGPQHF. The DNA for the CDR3 is TGTGCCTGGGAGGACCCAAGCAGAGGGCCCCAGCATTTT.